This T cell receptor beta chain comes out of a study of cytomegalovirus exposure and HLA in healthy donors. General study findings and limits: Several of the most significant clusters appeared, in a later analysis, to be linked to common viral pathogens. Associated with HLA alleles at 0.05 false discovery rate in a later analysis were about 17,000 TCR beta sequences. The classifier was said to identify cytomegalovirus status with high specificity and sensitivity. In a later analysis, HLA-associated TCR beta chains were more clonally expanded than equally common others.

On this clone: Its target is not known. Additional DNA sequences in this sample encode the identical CDR3.

The PCR employed 60 Vbeta primers together with 13 Jbeta primers. The table came from immunoSEQ multiplex PCR; TCRdb's copy has only in-frame clones and leaves some out. The table lists some 130,000 clones, 77% of them singletons, with roughly 4.3% in the top ten. The CDR3 spans 13 residues. Trimming stripped 5 bases from V and 5 bases from J, with 12 bases between. Per the germline V gene, CDR1 is ENHRY and CDR2 is SYGVKD. The chain has TRBV10-3 and TRBJ1-2, with D unclear. The TCR comes from a male donor in good health and CMV-seronegative. The sample taken for sequencing was PBMCs. The CDR3 bases are TGTGCCATCAGTTTTACTGATAATTATGGCTACACCTTC. Amino acids: CAISFTDNYGYTF.